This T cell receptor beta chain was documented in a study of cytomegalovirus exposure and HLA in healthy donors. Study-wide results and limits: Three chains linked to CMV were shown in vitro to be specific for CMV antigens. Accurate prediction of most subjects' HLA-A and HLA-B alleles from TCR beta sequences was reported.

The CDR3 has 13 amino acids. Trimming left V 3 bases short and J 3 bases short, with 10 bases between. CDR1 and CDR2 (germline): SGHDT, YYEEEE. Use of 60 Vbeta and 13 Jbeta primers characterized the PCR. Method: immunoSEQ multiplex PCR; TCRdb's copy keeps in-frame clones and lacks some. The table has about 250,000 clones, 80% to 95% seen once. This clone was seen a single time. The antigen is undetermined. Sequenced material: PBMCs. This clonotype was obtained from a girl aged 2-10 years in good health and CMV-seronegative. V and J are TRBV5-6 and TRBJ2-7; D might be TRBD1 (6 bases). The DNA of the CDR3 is TGTGCCAGCAGCTCGGACAGCCGCTACGAGCAGTACTTC. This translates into CASSSDSRYEQYF.